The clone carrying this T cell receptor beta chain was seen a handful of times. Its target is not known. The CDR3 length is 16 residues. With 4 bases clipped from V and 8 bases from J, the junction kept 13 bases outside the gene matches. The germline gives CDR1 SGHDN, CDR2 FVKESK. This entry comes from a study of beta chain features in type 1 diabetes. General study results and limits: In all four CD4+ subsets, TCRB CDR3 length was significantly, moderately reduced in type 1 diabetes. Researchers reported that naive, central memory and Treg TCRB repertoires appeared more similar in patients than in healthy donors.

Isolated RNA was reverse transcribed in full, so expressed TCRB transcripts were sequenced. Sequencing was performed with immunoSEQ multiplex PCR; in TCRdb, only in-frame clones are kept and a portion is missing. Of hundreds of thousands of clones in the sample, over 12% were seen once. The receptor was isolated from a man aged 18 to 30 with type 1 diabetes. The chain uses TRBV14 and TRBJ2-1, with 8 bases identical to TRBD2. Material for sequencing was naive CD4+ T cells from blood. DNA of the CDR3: TGTGCCAGCAGCCGCCCAGGTCACTACGGGGGGGATGAGCAGTTCTTC. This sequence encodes CASSRPGHYGGDEQFF.